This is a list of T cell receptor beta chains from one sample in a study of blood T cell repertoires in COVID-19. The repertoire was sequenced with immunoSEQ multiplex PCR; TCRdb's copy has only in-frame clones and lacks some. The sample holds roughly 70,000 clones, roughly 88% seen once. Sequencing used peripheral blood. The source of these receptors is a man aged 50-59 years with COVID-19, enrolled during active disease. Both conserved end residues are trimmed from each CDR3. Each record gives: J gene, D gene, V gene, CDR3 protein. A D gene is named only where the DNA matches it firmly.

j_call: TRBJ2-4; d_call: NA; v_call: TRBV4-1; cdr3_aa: ASSQEGRGQNIQY
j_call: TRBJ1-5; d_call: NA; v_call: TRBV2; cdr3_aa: ASSGPGGDQPQH
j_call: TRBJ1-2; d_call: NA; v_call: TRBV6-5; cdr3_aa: ASTGTREEAGYT
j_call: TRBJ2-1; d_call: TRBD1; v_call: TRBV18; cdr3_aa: ASSPIPTTGYNEQF
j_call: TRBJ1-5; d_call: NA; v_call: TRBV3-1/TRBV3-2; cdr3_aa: ASSQEVNRGISNQPQH
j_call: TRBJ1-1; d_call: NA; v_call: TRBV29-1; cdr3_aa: SVAGILGATEAF
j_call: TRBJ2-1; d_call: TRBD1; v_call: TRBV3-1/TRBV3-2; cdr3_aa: ASSHRTGGPYNEQF
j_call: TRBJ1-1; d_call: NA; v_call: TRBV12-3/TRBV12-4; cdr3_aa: ASTDGGYTEAF
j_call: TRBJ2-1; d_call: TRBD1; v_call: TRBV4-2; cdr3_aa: ASSQWTGPIYNEQF
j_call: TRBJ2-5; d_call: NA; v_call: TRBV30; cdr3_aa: AWSAPRGWAETQY
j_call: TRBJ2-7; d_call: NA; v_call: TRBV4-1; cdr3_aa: ASSQVDGGPYEQY
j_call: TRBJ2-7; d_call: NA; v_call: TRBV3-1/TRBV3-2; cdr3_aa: ASSQADTRSYEQY
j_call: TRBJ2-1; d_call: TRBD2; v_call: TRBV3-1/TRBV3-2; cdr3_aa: ASSQGTSVMSSYNEQF
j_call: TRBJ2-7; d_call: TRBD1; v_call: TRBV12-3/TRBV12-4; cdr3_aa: ASSLRTGYEQY
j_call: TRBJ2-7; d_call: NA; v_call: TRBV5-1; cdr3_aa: ASSLATSYEQY
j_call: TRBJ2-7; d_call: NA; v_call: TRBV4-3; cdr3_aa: ASSQGWSDSYEQY
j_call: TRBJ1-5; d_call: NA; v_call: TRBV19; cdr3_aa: ASSIGGSYSNQPQH
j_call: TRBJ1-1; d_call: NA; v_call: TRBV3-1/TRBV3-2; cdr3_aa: ASSQEGGMTEAF
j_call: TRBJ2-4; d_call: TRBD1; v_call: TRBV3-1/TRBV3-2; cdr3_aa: ASSQDRGISKNIQY
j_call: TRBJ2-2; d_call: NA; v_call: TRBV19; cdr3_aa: ASRGRDIYTGELF
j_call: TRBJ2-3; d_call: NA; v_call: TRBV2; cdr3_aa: ASSEPGRSTDTQY
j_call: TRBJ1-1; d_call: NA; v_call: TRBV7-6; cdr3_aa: ASSLVAARESNTEAF
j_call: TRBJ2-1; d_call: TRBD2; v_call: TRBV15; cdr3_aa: ATSRGSSGGYNEQF
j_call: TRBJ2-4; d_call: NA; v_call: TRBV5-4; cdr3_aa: ASSVGSRVPLAKNIQY
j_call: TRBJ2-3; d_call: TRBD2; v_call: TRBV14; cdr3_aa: ASSQFLSGRTNTQY
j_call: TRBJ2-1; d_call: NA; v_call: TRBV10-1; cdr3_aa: ASRESGPSSYNEQF
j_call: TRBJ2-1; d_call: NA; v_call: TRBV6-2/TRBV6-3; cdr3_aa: ASSQYIITGAGEQF
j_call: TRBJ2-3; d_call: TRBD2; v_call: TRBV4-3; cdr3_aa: ASSQNGLAGDTQY
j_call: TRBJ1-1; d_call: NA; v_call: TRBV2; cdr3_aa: ASSLGQLAEAF
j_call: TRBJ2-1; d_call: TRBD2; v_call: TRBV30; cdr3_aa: AWSGYGTSGTYEQF
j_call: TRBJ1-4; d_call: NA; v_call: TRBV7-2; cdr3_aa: ASSQQGTSKKLF
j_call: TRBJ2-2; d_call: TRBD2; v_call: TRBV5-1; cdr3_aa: ASSGTLAGDNTGELF
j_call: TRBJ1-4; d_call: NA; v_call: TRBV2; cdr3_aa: AIQPGAGRYEKLF